This T cell receptor beta chain came from a study of blood T cell repertoires in COVID-19. Across the study: The samples span acute and convalescent COVID-19 from the United States, Italy and Spain. PBMCs, B-cell-depleted T cells, or T cells were the source of the cDNA or gDNA that made up the material.

CDR3 length: 13 residues. The ends were cut back, 6 bases at V and 1 base at J, with 9 bases in the middle. Study processing details: Reference gene primer amplification yielded estimated nucleated cell counts. TCRdb's copy holds only in-frame clones and misses some; the assay was immunoSEQ multiplex PCR. The V and J calls and clone size are taken from that table; D and trimming were inferred from the DNA. The table includes approximately 110,000 clones, approximately 85% detected once. The sequence was collected from a human donor in a cohort sampled during active COVID-19. The rearrangement uses TRBV12-3 or TRBV12-4 and TRBJ2-5; maybe TRBD1 (6 bases). The sample was peripheral blood. The CDR3 region has the DNA TGTGCCAGCAGCCAGGGGTTCCAAGAGACCCAGTACTTC. It codes for CASSQGFQETQYF.